This T cell receptor beta chain was documented in a study of cytomegalovirus exposure and HLA in healthy donors. Regarding this clone: Its antigen is undetermined.

General study findings and limits: Upon later analysis, TCR association rates were observed to vary by HLA locus, being highest for DRB1 and lowest for HLA-C. The classifier was said to identify cytomegalovirus status with high specificity and sensitivity.

This CDR3 region has 15 residues. Germline V gene sequence: CDR1 MDHEN, CDR2 SYDVKM. V dropped 3 bases and J dropped 5; count of bases not matched to a gene: 6. There were likely unrecorded immune exposures, though donors were nominally healthy when sampled. Primers included in the PCR were 60 Vbeta and 13 Jbeta primers. Clones were read by immunoSEQ multiplex PCR, and TCRdb kept only the in-frame ones, dropping some. The sample carries about 190,000 clones, over 70% recorded once. The sample consisted of PBMCs. This receptor was obtained from a woman under 30 in good health and CMV-seronegative. The chain combines TRBV28 with TRBJ1-2; 10 bases agree with TRBD1. The CDR3 loop reads CASSFGQGEGYGYTF. In DNA, the CDR3 is TGTGCCAGCAGTTTCGGACAGGGGGAAGGGTATGGCTACACCTTC.